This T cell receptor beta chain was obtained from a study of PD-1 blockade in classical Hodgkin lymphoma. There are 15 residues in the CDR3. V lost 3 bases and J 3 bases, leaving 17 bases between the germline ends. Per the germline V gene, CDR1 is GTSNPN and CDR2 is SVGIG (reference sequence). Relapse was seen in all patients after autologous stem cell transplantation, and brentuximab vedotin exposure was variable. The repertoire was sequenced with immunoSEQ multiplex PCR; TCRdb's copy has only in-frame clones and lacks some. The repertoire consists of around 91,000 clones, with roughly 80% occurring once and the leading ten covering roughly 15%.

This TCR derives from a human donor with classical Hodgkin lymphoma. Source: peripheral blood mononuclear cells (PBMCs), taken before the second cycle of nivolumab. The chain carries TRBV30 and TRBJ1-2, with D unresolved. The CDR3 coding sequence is TGTGCCTGGAGAGTAGGCCCCATGAACTACTATGGCTACACCTTC. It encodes CAWRVGPMNYYGYTF.